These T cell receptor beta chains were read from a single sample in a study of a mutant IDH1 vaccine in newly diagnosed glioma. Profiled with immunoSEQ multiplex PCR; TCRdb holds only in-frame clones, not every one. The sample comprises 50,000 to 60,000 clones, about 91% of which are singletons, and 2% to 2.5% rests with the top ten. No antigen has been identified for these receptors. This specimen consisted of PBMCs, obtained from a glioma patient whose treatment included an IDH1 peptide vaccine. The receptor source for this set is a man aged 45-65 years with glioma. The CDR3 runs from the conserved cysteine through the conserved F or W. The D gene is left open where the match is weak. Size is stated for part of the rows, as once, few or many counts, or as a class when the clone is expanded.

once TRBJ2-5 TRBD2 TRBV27 CASSLFPSGGQETQYF TGTGCCAGCAGTTTGTTCCCTAGCGGGGGTCAAGAGACCCAGTACTTC
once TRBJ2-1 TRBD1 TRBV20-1 CTCMTGNEQFF TGCACCTGCATGACAGGGAATGAGCAGTTCTTC
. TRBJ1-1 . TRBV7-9 CASSLFGHPLTAEAFF TGTGCCAGCAGCTTATTTGGACACCCCTTGACCGCTGAAGCTTTCTTT
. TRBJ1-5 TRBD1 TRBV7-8 CASSLTGQYSNQPQHF TGTGCCAGCAGCCTGACGGGACAGTATAGCAATCAGCCCCAGCATTTT
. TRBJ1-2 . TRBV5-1 CASSFRGSEYGYTF TGCGCCAGCAGCTTCAGAGGGTCGGAGTATGGCTACACCTTC
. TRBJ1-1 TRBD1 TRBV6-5 CASSYSSQGANTEAFF TGTGCCAGCAGTTACTCGTCACAGGGGGCGAACACTGAAGCTTTCTTT
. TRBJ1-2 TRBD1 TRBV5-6 CASSFRGLDYGYTF TGTGCCAGCAGCTTCAGGGGGCTCGACTATGGCTACACCTTC
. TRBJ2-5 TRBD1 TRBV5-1 CASSPGDRGQETQYF TGCGCCAGCAGCCCGGGGGACAGGGGGCAAGAGACCCAGTACTTC
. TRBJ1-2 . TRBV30 CAWSGNRVNYGYTF TGTGCCTGGAGTGGTAACAGGGTTAACTATGGCTACACCTTC
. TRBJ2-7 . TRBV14 CASSLPTGGGEQYF TGTGCCAGCAGCTTACCTACAGGGGGGGGCGAGCAGTACTTC
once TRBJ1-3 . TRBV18 CASSSGISGNTIYF TGTGCCAGCTCAAGTGGGATATCTGGAAACACCATATATTTT
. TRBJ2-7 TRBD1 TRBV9 CASSVAYRGIEQYF TGTGCCAGCAGCGTAGCCTACAGGGGGATCGAGCAGTACTTC
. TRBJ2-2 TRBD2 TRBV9 CASSVTSGGSGELFF TGTGCCAGCAGCGTTACTAGCGGGGGTAGCGGGGAGCTGTTTTTT
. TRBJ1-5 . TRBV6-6 CASSYSGAYQPQHF TGTGCCAGCAGTTACTCAGGGGCCTATCAGCCCCAGCATTTT
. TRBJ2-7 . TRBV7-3 CASSPLGREDYEQYF TGTGCCAGCAGCCCCTTAGGACGGGAAGACTACGAGCAGTACTTC
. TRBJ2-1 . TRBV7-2 CASGIWALSNEQFF TGTGCCAGTGGCATTTGGGCGTTATCCAATGAGCAGTTCTTC
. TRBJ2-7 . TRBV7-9 CASSLNTEVHEQYF TGTGCCAGCAGCTTAAACACTGAGGTCCACGAGCAGTACTTC
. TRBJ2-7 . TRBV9 CASSVGEGASYEQYF TGTGCCAGCAGCGTAGGGGAGGGGGCGAGTTACGAGCAGTACTTC
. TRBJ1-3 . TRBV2 CASSEGRVSGNTIYF TGTGCCAGCAGTGAAGGGAGGGTTTCTGGAAACACCATATATTTT
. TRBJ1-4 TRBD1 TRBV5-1 CASSSQGPDEKLFF TGCGCCAGCAGCTCACAGGGGCCGGACGAAAAACTGTTTTTT
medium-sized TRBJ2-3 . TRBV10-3 CAIKSTDTQYF TGTGCCATCAAGAGCACAGATACGCAGTATTTT
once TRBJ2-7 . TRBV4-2 CASSHTVDSSYEQYF TGTGCCAGCAGCCATACTGTAGACAGCTCCTACGAGCAGTACTTC
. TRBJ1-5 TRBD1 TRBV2 CASSDYDRGGNQPQHF TGTGCCAGCAGTGACTACGACAGGGGGGGAAATCAGCCCCAGCATTTT
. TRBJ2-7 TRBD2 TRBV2 CASSGGGGAYEQYF TGTGCCAGCAGTGGCGGGGGTGGTGCCTACGAGCAGTACTTC
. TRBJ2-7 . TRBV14 CASSRKAGGFSSYEQYF TGTGCCAGCAGCCGAAAAGCTGGCGGGTTTAGCTCCTACGAGCAGTACTTC
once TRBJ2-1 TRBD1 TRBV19 CASKGQSSYNEQFF TGTGCCAGTAAGGGACAGAGCTCCTACAATGAGCAGTTCTTC
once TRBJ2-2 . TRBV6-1 CASIRTVTSGELFF TGTGCCAGCATCCGGACGGTTACAAGCGGGGAGCTGTTTTTT
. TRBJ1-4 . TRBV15 CATSREFRSAEKLFF TGTGCCACCAGCAGAGAATTCAGGTCCGCTGAAAAACTGTTTTTT
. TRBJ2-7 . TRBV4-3 CASSQQQGILSYEQYF TGCGCCAGCAGCCAGCAACAGGGCATCTTATCCTACGAGCAGTACTTC
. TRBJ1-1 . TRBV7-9 CASSLSPGMNTEAFF TGTGCCAGCAGCTTATCCCCGGGCATGAACACTGAAGCTTTCTTT
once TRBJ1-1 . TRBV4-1 CASSPVVKANTEAFF TGCGCCAGCAGCCCTGTTGTCAAAGCTAACACTGAAGCTTTCTTT
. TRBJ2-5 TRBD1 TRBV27 CASNDRGFGETQYF TGTGCCAGCAATGACAGGGGATTCGGAGAGACCCAGTACTTC
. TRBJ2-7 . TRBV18 CASSPPGGRQTYEQYF TGTGCCAGCTCACCACCTGGGGGAAGACAGACCTACGAGCAGTACTTC
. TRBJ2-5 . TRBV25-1 CASSEFRGQETQYF TGTGCCAGCAGTGAATTCAGGGGCCAAGAGACCCAGTACTTC
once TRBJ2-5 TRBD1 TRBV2 CATRGYQETQYF TGTGCCACCAGGGGGTACCAAGAGACCCAGTACTTC
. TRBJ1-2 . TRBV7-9 CASSLDTPGRLGYTF TGTGCCAGCAGCTTAGACACCCCTGGGCGGCTCGGCTACACCTTC
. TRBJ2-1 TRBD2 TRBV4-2 CASSPPGLAANEQFF TGTGCCAGCAGCCCGCCGGGACTAGCGGCCAATGAGCAGTTCTTC
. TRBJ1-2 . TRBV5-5 CASSSSQGRSYGYTF TGTGCCAGCAGCTCATCGCAGGGTCGGAGCTATGGCTACACCTTC
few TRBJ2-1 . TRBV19 CASSIGGTEQFF TGTGCCAGTAGTATCGGCGGGACTGAGCAGTTCTTC
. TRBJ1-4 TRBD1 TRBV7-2 CASSRGQGGEKLFF TGTGCCAGCAGCCGAGGACAGGGCGGTGAAAAACTGTTTTTT